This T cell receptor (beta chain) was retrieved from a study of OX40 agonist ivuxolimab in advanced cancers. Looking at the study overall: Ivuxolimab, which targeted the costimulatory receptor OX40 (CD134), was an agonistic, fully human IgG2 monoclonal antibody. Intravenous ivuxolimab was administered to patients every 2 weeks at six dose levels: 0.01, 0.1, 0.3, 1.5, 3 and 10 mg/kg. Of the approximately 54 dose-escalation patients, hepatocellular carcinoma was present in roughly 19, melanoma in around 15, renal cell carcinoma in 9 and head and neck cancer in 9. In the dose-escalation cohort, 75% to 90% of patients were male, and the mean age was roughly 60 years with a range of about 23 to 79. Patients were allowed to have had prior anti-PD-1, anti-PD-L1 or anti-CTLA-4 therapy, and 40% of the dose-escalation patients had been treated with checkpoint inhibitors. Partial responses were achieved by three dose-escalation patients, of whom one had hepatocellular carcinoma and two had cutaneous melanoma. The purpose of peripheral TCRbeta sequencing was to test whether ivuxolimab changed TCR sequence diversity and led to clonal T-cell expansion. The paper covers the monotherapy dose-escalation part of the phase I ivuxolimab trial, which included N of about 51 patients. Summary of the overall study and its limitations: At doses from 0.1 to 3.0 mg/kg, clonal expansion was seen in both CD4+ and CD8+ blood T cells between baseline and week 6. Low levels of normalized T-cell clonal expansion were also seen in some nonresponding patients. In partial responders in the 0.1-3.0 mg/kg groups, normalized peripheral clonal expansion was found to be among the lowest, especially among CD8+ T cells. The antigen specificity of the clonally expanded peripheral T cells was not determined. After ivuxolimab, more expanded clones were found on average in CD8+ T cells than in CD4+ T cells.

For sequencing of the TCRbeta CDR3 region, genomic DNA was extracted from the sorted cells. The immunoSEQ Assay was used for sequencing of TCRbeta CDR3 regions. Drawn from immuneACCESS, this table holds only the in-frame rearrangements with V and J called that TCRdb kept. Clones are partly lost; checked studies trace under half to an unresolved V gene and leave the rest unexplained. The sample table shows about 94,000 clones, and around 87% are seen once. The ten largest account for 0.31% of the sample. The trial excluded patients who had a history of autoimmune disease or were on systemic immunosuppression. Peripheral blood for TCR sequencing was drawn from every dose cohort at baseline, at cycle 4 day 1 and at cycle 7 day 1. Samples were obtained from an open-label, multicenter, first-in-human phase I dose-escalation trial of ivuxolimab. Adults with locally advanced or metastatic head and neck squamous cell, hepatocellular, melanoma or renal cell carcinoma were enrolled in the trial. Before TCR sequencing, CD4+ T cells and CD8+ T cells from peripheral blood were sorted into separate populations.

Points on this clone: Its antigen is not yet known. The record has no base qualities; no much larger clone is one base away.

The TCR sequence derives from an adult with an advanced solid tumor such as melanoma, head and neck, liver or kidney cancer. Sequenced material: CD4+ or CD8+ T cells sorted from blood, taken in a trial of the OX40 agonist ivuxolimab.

The DNA reads TGTGCCAGCAGCCTAGACAGGGCAAGGGAGACTTTCTTT. Its translation reads: CASSLDRARETFF. Recombination connected TRBV5-8 to TRBJ1-1; 7 bases in the junction line up with TRBD1. Reading from cysteine to phenylalanine, the CDR3 counts 13 amino acids. The read is trimmed to its CDR3 DNA, 39 bases read in frame from base 1. CDR1 and CDR2 are drawn from the germline V gene: SGHTS, YDEGEE. The germline V end is reduced by 4 bases and the J end by 12 bases; junction bases left unmatched: 12.